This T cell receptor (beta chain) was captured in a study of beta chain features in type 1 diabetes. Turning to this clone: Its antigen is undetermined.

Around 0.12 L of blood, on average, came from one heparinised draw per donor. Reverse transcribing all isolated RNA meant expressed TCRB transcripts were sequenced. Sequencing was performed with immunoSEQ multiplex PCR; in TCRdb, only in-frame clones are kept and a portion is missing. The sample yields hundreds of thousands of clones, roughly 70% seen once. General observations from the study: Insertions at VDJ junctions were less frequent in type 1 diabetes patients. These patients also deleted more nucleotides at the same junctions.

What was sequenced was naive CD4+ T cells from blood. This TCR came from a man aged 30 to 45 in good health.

The CDR3 sequence is CSVSGQGDEQYF. Here the CDR3 DNA reads TGCAGCGTGTCAGGACAGGGGGACGAGCAGTACTTC. The V and J genes are TRBV29-1 and TRBJ2-7; 10 bases line up with TRBD1. Germline assignment: CDR1 SQVTM and CDR2 ANQGSEA. This CDR3 contains 12 residues. J gave up 5 bases and V 6 bases, and 4 bases lay outside the gene matches.